This TCR beta chain was identified in a study of blood T cells in healthy people across ages. Regarding the study as a whole: Changes in expanded clonotypes were possibly confounded, as the CMV status of donors was unknown. Roughly linear age-related decline in beta diversity appeared, significant by age approximately 41.

Comments on this clonotype: The antigen remains unidentified. One junction end does not reproduce the germline sequence, and a read error may be involved.

For the second PCR, which ran for roughly 6 to 12 cycles, a sample-barcoded 5' primer and a J-beta primer mix were used. TCRdb re-called the 5' RACE reads through MiXCR, storing one row per CDR3 protein. In the table there are some 640,000 distinct CDR3 sequences, over 45% of which are singletons. The CDR3 consists of 14 residues. Per the germline V gene, CDR1 is MDHEN and CDR2 is SYDVKM. PBMCs were isolated at a quantity of at least 7 million per sample. This TCR was recovered from a woman between 55 and 75 years old in good health. This chain joins TRBV28 and TRBJ2-5, with a possible D match to TRBD2 (5 bases). The specimen was blood. The CDR3 protein is CASSLSPGMKTQYF. As DNA, the CDR3 is TGTGCCAGCAGCTTATCCCCGGGGATGAAGACCCAGTACTTC.